This T cell receptor (beta chain) came from a study of lymphopenia after photon versus proton radiotherapy. Study-wide points: Authors raise, but do not show, better survival with proton therapy. Photon-treated patients lost naive T cells and TCR diversity; proton-treated stayed stable. Post-nadir diversity loss with photons came from oligoclonal expansion, particularly CD8+ Temra cells.

TCRdb's table, derived via immunoSEQ multiplex PCR, lists solely in-frame clones and lacks some. This sample carries 15,000 to 20,000 clones, around nine tenths of them seen once, and the ten largest clones take 50% to 60%. To note about this clone: Its antigen remains unidentified.

This CDR3 region has 15 residues. Trimming removed 6 bases from V and 2 bases from J; junction bases left unmatched: 4. In germline, CDR1 is MNHEY, CDR2 SMNVEV (reference sequence). The chain joins TRBV27 to TRBJ1-4; 9 bases map to TRBD1. This specimen consisted of peripheral blood, obtained from a patient treated with proton-based radiotherapy. The source of this sequence is a woman aged 60-75 years with cholangiocarcinoma. Some clones in this sample may be carry-over from other donors' samples. The chain's CDR3 is CASRQGALTNEKLFF. CDR3 DNA: TGTGCCAGCAGACAGGGGGCGCTTACTAATGAAAAACTGTTTTTT.